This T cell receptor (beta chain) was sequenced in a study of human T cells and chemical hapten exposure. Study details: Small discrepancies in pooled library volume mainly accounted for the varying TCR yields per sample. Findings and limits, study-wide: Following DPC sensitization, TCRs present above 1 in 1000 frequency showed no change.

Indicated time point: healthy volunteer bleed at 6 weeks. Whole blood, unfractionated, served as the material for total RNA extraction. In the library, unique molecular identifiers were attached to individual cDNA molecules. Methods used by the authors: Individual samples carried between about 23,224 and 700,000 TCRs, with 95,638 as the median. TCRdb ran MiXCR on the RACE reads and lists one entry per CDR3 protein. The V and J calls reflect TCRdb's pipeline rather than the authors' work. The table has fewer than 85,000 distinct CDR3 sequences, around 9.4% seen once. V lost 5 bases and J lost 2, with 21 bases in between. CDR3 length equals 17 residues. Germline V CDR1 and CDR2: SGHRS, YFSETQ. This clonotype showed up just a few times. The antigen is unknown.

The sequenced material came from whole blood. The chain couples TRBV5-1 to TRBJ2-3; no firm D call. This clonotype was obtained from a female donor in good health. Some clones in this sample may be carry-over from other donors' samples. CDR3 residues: CASSLERPVPFTDTQYF. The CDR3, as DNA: TGCGCCAGCAGTCTTGAAAGACCGGTCCCCTTCACAGATACGCAGTATTTT.